This is a list of T cell receptor beta chains from one sample in a study of tumor-infiltrating lymphocytes in localized non-small cell lung cancer. Clones were sequenced by immunoSEQ multiplex PCR, and TCRdb holds only the in-frame ones, with some missing. The sample has under 10,000 clones; roughly 78% are singletons. Input material: lung tumor tissue. Source of these receptors: a human donor with non-small cell lung cancer. The CDR3 runs from the conserved cysteine through the conserved F or W. Each record gives: clone size, D gene, J gene, V gene, CDR3 DNA, CDR3 protein. The D gene is left open where the match is weak. Size values are once, few and many counts, or a class for expanded clones, and some rows have none.

clone_size: -
d_call: -
j_call: TRBJ2-3
v_call: TRBV5-4
cdr3_nt: TGTGCCAGCAGCTTGGAGATCGCAGGTACAGATACGCAGTATTTT
cdr3_aa: CASSLEIAGTDTQYF

clone_size: medium-sized
d_call: -
j_call: TRBJ1-5
v_call: TRBV7-2
cdr3_nt: TGTGCCAGCAGCTTAGACAGGGCGGCTCAGCCCCAGCATTTT
cdr3_aa: CASSLDRAAQPQHF

clone_size: few
d_call: -
j_call: TRBJ2-7
v_call: TRBV5-4
cdr3_nt: TGTGCCAGCAGCTCCGGACGGAGCTCCTACGAGCAGTACTTC
cdr3_aa: CASSSGRSSYEQYF

clone_size: -
d_call: -
j_call: TRBJ2-7
v_call: TRBV5-1
cdr3_nt: TGCGCCAGCAGCTTCCTCGGGTATACCTACGAGCAGTACTTC
cdr3_aa: CASSFLGYTYEQYF

clone_size: -
d_call: TRBD2
j_call: TRBJ2-1
v_call: TRBV5-1
cdr3_nt: TGCGCCAGCTCGCGAGGTAGCGGGGTTCCTGAGCAGTTCTTC
cdr3_aa: CASSRGSGVPEQFF

clone_size: -
d_call: TRBD2
j_call: TRBJ2-1
v_call: TRBV6-6
cdr3_nt: TGTGCCAGCAGCTTAGCGGGGGGCCTGGGTGAGCAGTTCTTC
cdr3_aa: CASSLAGGLGEQFF

clone_size: -
d_call: TRBD2
j_call: TRBJ2-1
v_call: TRBV6-5
cdr3_nt: TGTGCCAGCAGTTGGGGGACTAGCGGTTACAATGAGCAGTTCTTC
cdr3_aa: CASSWGTSGYNEQFF

clone_size: -
d_call: TRBD2
j_call: TRBJ2-3
v_call: TRBV19
cdr3_nt: TGTGCCAGTAGTATAGACCTCCCTCGCGGGGGACCAGATACGCAGTATTTT
cdr3_aa: CASSIDLPRGGPDTQYF

clone_size: -
d_call: -
j_call: TRBJ1-1
v_call: TRBV29-1
cdr3_nt: TGCAGCGATGGACAGACGGCGGGTACTGAAGCTTTCTTT
cdr3_aa: CSDGQTAGTEAFF

clone_size: -
d_call: -
j_call: TRBJ2-5
v_call: TRBV7-9
cdr3_nt: TGTGCCAGCAGCGAGGGGTGGGGTAGAGAGACCCAGTACTTC
cdr3_aa: CASSEGWGRETQYF

clone_size: -
d_call: -
j_call: TRBJ2-1
v_call: TRBV5-1
cdr3_nt: TGCGCCAGCAGCTTGGCGGGGGCGGTTATGAATGAGCAGTTCTTC
cdr3_aa: CASSLAGAVMNEQFF

clone_size: once
d_call: -
j_call: TRBJ1-1
v_call: TRBV6-4
cdr3_nt: TGTGCCAGCAGTGAAAGCGTGGGGAGCACTGAAGCTTTCTTT
cdr3_aa: CASSESVGSTEAFF

clone_size: -
d_call: -
j_call: TRBJ1-3
v_call: TRBV6-6
cdr3_nt: TGTGCCAGCAGAGCACAGGGCCAGAGCTCTGGAAACACCATATATTTT
cdr3_aa: CASRAQGQSSGNTIYF

clone_size: -
d_call: -
j_call: TRBJ2-7
v_call: TRBV18
cdr3_nt: TGTGCCAGCTCGGCGCGGGGTAACTCCTACGAGCAGTACTTC
cdr3_aa: CASSARGNSYEQYF

clone_size: -
d_call: -
j_call: TRBJ1-2
v_call: TRBV28
cdr3_nt: TGTGCCAGCAGTCCCGGGAGGAAAGGATGGGGCTACACCTTC
cdr3_aa: CASSPGRKGWGYTF

clone_size: -
d_call: -
j_call: TRBJ1-5
v_call: TRBV6-5
cdr3_nt: TGTGCCAGCAGCACCTGGAGTATCGATCAGCCCCAGCATTTT
cdr3_aa: CASSTWSIDQPQHF

clone_size: large
d_call: -
j_call: TRBJ1-1
v_call: TRBV4-2
cdr3_nt: TGTGCCAGCAGCCAAGATCGGGGGGCTTTCTTT
cdr3_aa: CASSQDRGAFF

clone_size: medium-sized
d_call: TRBD1
j_call: TRBJ2-3
v_call: TRBV5-1
cdr3_nt: TGCGCCAGCAGCTATAGGACAGGAGACACAGATACGCAGTATTTT
cdr3_aa: CASSYRTGDTDTQYF

clone_size: -
d_call: -
j_call: TRBJ2-2
v_call: TRBV4-1
cdr3_nt: TGCGCCAGCAGCCGGGGAGACGGCACCGGGGAGCTGTTTTTT
cdr3_aa: CASSRGDGTGELFF

clone_size: few
d_call: -
j_call: TRBJ1-2
v_call: TRBV29-1
cdr3_nt: TGCAGCGTTGCGGAGGGGAGGGGAGATGGCTACACCTTC
cdr3_aa: CSVAEGRGDGYTF

clone_size: -
d_call: TRBD2
j_call: TRBJ2-3
v_call: TRBV11-2
cdr3_nt: TGTGCCAGCAGGTTGACTAGCGGGGATACGCAGTATTTT
cdr3_aa: CASRLTSGDTQYF

clone_size: -
d_call: -
j_call: TRBJ2-6
v_call: TRBV10-3
cdr3_nt: TGTGCCATCAGTGGGCAAATCTCTGGGGCCAACGTCCTGACTTTC
cdr3_aa: CAISGQISGANVLTF

clone_size: -
d_call: -
j_call: TRBJ2-2
v_call: TRBV5-1
cdr3_nt: TGCGCCAGCACCCCGACCGGGACTCTTACCGGGGAGCTGTTTTTT
cdr3_aa: CASTPTGTLTGELFF

clone_size: -
d_call: -
j_call: TRBJ1-3
v_call: TRBV7-8
cdr3_nt: TGTGCCAGCAGCTTAGCGACGGACTCTGGAAACACCATATATTTT
cdr3_aa: CASSLATDSGNTIYF

clone_size: once
d_call: -
j_call: TRBJ2-5
v_call: TRBV5-4
cdr3_nt: TGTGCCAGCAGGGGGGGTTACGTAGAGACCCAGTACTTC
cdr3_aa: CASRGGYVETQYF

clone_size: -
d_call: -
j_call: TRBJ1-6
v_call: TRBV9
cdr3_nt: TGTGCCAGCAGCGTCCTGAGGAGCGGGGGGCCGGGGTCACCCCTCCACTTT
cdr3_aa: CASSVLRSGGPGSPLHF

clone_size: -
d_call: -
j_call: TRBJ2-7
v_call: TRBV6-1
cdr3_nt: TGTGCCAGCAGTGAGGTGGACGGGGGCGTCTACGAGCAGTACTTC
cdr3_aa: CASSEVDGGVYEQYF

clone_size: -
d_call: -
j_call: TRBJ1-1
v_call: TRBV19
cdr3_nt: TGTGCCAGTAGCCCTGGGGGGGGAAAGACGACGGAAGCTTTCTTT
cdr3_aa: CASSPGGGKTTEAFF

clone_size: -
d_call: -
j_call: TRBJ1-1
v_call: TRBV19
cdr3_nt: TGTGCCAGTAGTATATTCGCAGTTATGAACACTGAAGCTTTCTTT
cdr3_aa: CASSIFAVMNTEAFF

clone_size: few
d_call: TRBD2
j_call: TRBJ2-7
v_call: TRBV4-1
cdr3_nt: TGCGCCAGCAGCCATTCACAAGCGGGAGACCCCTACGAGCAGTACTTC
cdr3_aa: CASSHSQAGDPYEQYF

clone_size: -
d_call: TRBD1
j_call: TRBJ1-2
v_call: TRBV28
cdr3_nt: TGTGCCAGCAGATCCGGACAGGGGGGTTCGGGCGGCTACACCTTC
cdr3_aa: CASRSGQGGSGGYTF

clone_size: once
d_call: TRBD1
j_call: TRBJ2-1
v_call: TRBV5-1
cdr3_nt: TGCGCCAGCAGCTGGGACAGCTCCACCTACAATGAGCAGTTCTTC
cdr3_aa: CASSWDSSTYNEQFF

clone_size: -
d_call: -
j_call: TRBJ1-2
v_call: TRBV6-5
cdr3_nt: TGTGCCAGCAGTTACTCGTTATCTCGGGGCTACACCTTC
cdr3_aa: CASSYSLSRGYTF

clone_size: few
d_call: TRBD2
j_call: TRBJ2-1
v_call: TRBV6-5
cdr3_nt: TGTGCCAGCAGTTATTCGGGGGGCTCCTACAATGAGCAGTTCTTC
cdr3_aa: CASSYSGGSYNEQFF

clone_size: few
d_call: TRBD1
j_call: TRBJ2-5
v_call: TRBV11-3
cdr3_nt: TGTGCCAGCAGCTTAGCCCGGACAGGGGGAGAGACCCAGTACTTC
cdr3_aa: CASSLARTGGETQYF

clone_size: few
d_call: -
j_call: TRBJ2-7
v_call: TRBV7-8
cdr3_nt: TGTGCCAGCAGCTTCTACCTCTCCTACGAGCAGTACTTC
cdr3_aa: CASSFYLSYEQYF

clone_size: -
d_call: -
j_call: TRBJ2-2
v_call: TRBV6-4
cdr3_nt: TGTGCCAGCAGTGACAGGGACACCGGGGAGCTGTTTTTT
cdr3_aa: CASSDRDTGELFF

clone_size: -
d_call: -
j_call: TRBJ1-1
v_call: TRBV6-6
cdr3_nt: TGTGCCAGCACCCAAGGGGGGAACACTGAAGCTTTCTTT
cdr3_aa: CASTQGGNTEAFF

clone_size: -
d_call: -
j_call: TRBJ2-7
v_call: TRBV7-8
cdr3_nt: TGTGCCAGCAGCTTAGTAGAGGGCTCCAGCAAGCAGTACTTC
cdr3_aa: CASSLVEGSSKQYF

clone_size: -
d_call: -
j_call: TRBJ2-5
v_call: TRBV14
cdr3_nt: TGTGCCAGCAGCCGGGCACAGTCCCAAGAGACCCAGTACTTC
cdr3_aa: CASSRAQSQETQYF

clone_size: -
d_call: -
j_call: TRBJ1-2
v_call: TRBV5-6
cdr3_nt: TGTGCCAGCAGCTTGGGAGTCGGGGTAGCTAACTATGGCTACACCTTC
cdr3_aa: CASSLGVGVANYGYTF